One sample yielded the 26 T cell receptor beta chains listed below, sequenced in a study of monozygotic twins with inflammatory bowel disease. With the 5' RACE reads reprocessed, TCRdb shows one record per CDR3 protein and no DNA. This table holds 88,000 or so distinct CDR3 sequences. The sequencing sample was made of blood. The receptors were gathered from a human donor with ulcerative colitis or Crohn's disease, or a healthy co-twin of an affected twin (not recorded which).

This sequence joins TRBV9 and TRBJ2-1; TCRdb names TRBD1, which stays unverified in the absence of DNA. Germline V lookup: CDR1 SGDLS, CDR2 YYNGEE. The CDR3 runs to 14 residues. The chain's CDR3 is CASSVEGQSLEQFF.

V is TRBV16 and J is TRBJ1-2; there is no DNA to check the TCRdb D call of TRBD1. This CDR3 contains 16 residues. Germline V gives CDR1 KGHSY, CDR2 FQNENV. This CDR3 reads CASSPRQGARDYGYTF.

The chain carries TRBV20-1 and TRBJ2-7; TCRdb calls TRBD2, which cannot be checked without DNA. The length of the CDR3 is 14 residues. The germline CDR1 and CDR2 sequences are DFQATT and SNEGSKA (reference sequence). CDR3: CSARRASGGYEQYF.

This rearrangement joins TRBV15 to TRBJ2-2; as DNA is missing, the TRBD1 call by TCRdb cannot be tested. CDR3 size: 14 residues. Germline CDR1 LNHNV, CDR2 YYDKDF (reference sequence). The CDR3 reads CATSEDRNTGELFF.

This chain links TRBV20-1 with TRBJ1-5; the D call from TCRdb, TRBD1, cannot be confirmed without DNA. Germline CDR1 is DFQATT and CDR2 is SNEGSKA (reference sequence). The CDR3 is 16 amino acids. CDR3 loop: CSARRGAGWGNQPQHF.

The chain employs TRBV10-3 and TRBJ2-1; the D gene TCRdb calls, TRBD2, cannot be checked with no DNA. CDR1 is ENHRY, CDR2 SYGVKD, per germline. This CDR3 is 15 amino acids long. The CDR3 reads CAISLTGALYNEQFF.

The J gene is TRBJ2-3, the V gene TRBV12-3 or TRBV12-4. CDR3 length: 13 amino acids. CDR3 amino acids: CASSLDQPDTQYF.

CDR3 in amino acids: CASSALAAYEQYF. V usage is TRBV10-2 and J usage is TRBJ2-7. CDR1 and CDR2 (germline): WSHSY, SAAADI. The length of the CDR3 is 13 residues.

Here the CDR3 reads CASSPRGWDEKLFF. This chain joins TRBV7-2 and TRBJ1-4; absent DNA, TCRdb's TRBD1 call cannot be checked. CDR1 SGHTA and CDR2 FQGNSA come from the germline V gene. CDR3 size: 14 residues. The full variable domain, completed using reference TRBV7-2 and TRBJ1-4, is GAGVSQSPSNKVTEKGKDVELRCDPISGHTALYWYRQSLGQGLEFLIYFQGNSAPDKSGLPSDRFSAERTGGSVSTLTIQRTQQEDSAVYLCASSPRGWDEKLFFGSGTQLSVL.

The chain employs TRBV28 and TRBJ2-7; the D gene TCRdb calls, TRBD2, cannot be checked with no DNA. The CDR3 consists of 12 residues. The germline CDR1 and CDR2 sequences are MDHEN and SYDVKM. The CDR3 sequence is CASSFLRREQYF.

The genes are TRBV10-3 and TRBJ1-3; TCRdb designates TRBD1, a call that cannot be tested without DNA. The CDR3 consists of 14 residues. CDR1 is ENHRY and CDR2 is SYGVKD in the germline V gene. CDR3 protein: CAISELSGSNTIYF.

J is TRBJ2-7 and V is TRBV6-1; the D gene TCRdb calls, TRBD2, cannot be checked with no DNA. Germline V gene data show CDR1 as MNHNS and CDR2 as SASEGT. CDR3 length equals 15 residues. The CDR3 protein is CASSDAGTAYYEQYF.

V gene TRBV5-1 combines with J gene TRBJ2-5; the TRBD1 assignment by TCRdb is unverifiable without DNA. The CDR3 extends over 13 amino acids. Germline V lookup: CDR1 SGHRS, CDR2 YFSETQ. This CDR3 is CASSARGLETQYF.

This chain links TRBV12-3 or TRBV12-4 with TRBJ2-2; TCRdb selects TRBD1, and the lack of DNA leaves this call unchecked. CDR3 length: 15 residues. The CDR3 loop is CASSWGTGNTGELFF.

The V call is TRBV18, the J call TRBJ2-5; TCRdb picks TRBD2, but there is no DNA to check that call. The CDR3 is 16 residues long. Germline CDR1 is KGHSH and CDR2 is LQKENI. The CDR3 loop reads CASSSFAPGLKETQYF.

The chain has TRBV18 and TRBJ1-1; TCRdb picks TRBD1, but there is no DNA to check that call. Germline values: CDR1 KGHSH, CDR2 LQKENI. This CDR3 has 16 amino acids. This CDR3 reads CASSENLGQGARAAFF.

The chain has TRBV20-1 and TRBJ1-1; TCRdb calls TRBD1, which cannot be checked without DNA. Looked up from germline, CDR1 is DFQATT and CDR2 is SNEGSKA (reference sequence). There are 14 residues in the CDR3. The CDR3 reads CSARGTGGSGEAFF.

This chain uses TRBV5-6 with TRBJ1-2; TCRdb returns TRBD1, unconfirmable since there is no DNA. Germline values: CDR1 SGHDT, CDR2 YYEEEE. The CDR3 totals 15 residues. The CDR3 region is CASSLWDRVNYGYTF.

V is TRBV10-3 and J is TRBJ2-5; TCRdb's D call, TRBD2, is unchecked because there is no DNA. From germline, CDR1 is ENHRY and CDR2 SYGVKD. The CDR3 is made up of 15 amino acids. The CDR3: CAISDRGGLKETQYF.

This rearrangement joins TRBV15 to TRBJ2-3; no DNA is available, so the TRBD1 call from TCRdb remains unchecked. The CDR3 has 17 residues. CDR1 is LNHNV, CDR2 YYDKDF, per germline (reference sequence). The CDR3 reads CATSYTGTPIATDTQYF. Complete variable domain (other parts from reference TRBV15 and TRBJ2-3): DAMVIQNPRYQVTQFGKPVTLSCSQTLNHNVMYWYQQKSSQAPKLLFHYYDKDFNNEADTPDNFQSRRPNTSFCFLDIRSPGLGDTAMYLCATSYTGTPIATDTQYFGPGTRLTVL.

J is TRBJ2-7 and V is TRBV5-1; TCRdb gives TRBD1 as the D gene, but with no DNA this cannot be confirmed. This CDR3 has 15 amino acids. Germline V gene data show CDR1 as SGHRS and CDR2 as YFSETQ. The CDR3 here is CASSSTGQAIYEQYF.

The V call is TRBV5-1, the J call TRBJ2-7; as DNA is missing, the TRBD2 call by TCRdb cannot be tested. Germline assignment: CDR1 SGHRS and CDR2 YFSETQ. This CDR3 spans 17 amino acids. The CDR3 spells CASSLISGQLIPYEQYF.

The CDR3 sequence: CASSLGGWGQPQHF. The V gene is TRBV7-2, the J gene TRBJ1-5. Germline V CDR1 and CDR2: SGHTA, FQGNSA. The CDR3 runs to 14 residues.

The CDR3 loop reads CSATRRATNEKLFF. V usage is TRBV20-1 and J usage is TRBJ1-4; TCRdb gives TRBD1 as the D gene, but with no DNA this cannot be confirmed. The CDR3 has 14 amino acids. From germline, CDR1 is DFQATT and CDR2 SNEGSKA (reference sequence).

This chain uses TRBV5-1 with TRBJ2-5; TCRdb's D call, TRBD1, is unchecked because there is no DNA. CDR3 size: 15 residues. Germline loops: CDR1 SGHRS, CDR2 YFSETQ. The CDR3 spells CASSFQDSRQETQYF.

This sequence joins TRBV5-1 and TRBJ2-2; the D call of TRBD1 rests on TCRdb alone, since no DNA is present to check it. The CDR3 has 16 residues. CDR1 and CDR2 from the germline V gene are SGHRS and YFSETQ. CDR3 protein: CASSFSGTANTGELFF.